The clone carrying this T cell receptor (beta chain) has at least ten counts. Its antigen remains unknown. CDR3 size: 13 residues. V was shortened by 2 bases and J by 4 bases, with 11 bases between the two germline ends. CDR1 GTSNPN and CDR2 SVGIG come from the germline V gene (reference sequence). TCR beta CDR3 regions were amplified from RNA. The HTBI set primed first-round TCR CDR3 RT-PCR. One entry per CDR3 protein results from TCRdb running MiXCR on the multiplex PCR reads. The table records approximately 700,000 distinct CDR3 sequences, about 17% of them present only once. The data stem from a study of T cells in Graves' hyperthyroidism and ophthalmopathy. On the study more broadly: At initial diagnosis, before any treatment had begun, peripheral blood was obtained. The study's findings and limits: Blood shared most expanded thyroid clonotypes above 0.001. The model forecast ophthalmopathy, anticipating it by a median approximately 6.1 months before onset.

Specimen: blood. This TCR was sampled from a man aged 18 to 29 with Graves' hyperthyroidism. J is TRBJ1-1 and V is TRBV30; D gene uncertain. CDR3 amino acids: CAWSPWIGTEAFF. The CDR3 nucleotides are TGTGCCTGGAGTCCCTGGATAGGCACTGAAGCTTTCTTT. The variable domain in full, completed from reference TRBV30 and TRBJ1-1, reads SQTIHQWPATLVQPVGSPLSLECTVEGTSNPNLYWYRQAAGRGLQLLFYSVGIGQISSEVPQNLSASRPQDRQFILSSKKLLLSDSGFYLCAWSPWIGTEAFFGQGTRLTVV.